Below, 17 T cell receptor beta chains from the same sample are listed, as sequenced in a study of response to subunit inactivated influenza vaccine. TCRdb recomputed calls from the RT-PCR reads with MiXCR, one row per CDR3 protein. The sample includes fewer than 600,000 distinct CDR3 sequences, about 7.2% of them seen just once. The sample here was PBMCs from blood, taken less than 25 months after vaccination. The source of these receptors is a man aged 45 to 70 who received an inactivated influenza vaccine.

V is TRBV15 and J is TRBJ2-5; D ambiguous. The CDR3 sequence is 15 residues long. Germline V gene data show CDR1 as LNHNV and CDR2 as YYDKDF (reference sequence). V shed 0 bases and J shed 2 bases, with 10 bases lying between them. This CDR3 is CATSRDPQQQETQYF. Here the CDR3 DNA reads TGTGCCACCAGCAGAGATCCCCAGCAGCAAGAGACCCAGTACTTC. Based on the CDR3 plus reference TRBV15 and TRBJ2-5, the full variable domain is DAMVIQNPRYQVTQFGKPVTLSCSQTLNHNVMYWYQQKSSQAPKLLFHYYDKDFNNEADTPDNFQSRRPNTSFCFLDIRSPGLGDTAMYLCATSRDPQQQETQYFGPGTRLLVL.

At least ten counts were recorded for this clonotype. This chain uses TRBV11-3 with TRBJ2-2; no definite D call. CDR1 and CDR2 (germline): SGHNT, YENEEA. CDR3 length: 12 amino acids. Trimming removed 4 bases from V and 4 bases from J, with 4 bases in between. The CDR3 nucleotides are TGTGCCAGCAGCTCTACCACCGGGGAGCTGTTTTTT. Its translation is CASSSTTGELFF.

This clonotype was observed many times. The chain is built from TRBV6-2 or TRBV6-3 and TRBJ2-1, with 8 bases aligning to TRBD2. The CDR3 is 15 residues long. The V gene's germline CDR1 is MNHEY and CDR2 SVGEGT. J gave up 13 bases and V 7 bases, and 18 bases lay outside the gene matches. The CDR3 here is CASTNPGLGGPPQFF. CDR3 coding DNA: TGTGCCAGCACAAATCCGGGACTAGGGGGACCACCCCAGTTCTTC.

The gene calls are TRBV4-3 and TRBJ2-3, with D possibly matching TRBD1 (6 bases). There are 13 residues in the CDR3. CDR1 LGHNA and CDR2 YSLEER come from the germline V gene. V lost 4 bases to trimming and J lost 2 bases, with 7 bases between them. Here the CDR3 reads CASSRQATDTQYF. CDR3 in DNA: TGCGCCAGCAGCCGACAGGCCACAGATACGCAGTATTTT.

V gene TRBV12-3 or TRBV12-4 combines with J gene TRBJ1-6; no definite D call. The CDR3 is 15 amino acids. Trimming took off 5 bases at V and 6 bases at J, with 14 bases between the two ends. The CDR3 region has the DNA TGTGCCAGCAGTCCACTGGGTGGTGGTAATTCACCCCTCCACTTT. Amino acids: CASSPLGGGNSPLHF.

This clonotype has at least ten counts. V and J are TRBV7-2 and TRBJ2-3; 14 bases are shared with TRBD2. The junction had 10 bases not matched to a gene; V was cut back by 5 bases and J by 6 bases. There are 17 residues in the CDR3. Germline assignment: CDR1 SGHTA and CDR2 FQGNSA. The CDR3 is CASSPVTSGGAGDTQYF. The DNA for the CDR3 is TGTGCCAGCAGCCCCGTGACTAGCGGGGGGGCAGGGGATACGCAGTATTTT.

The chain is built from TRBV24-1 and TRBJ1-5; no firm D call. Trimming pared 1 base from V and 4 bases from J, leaving 7 bases between. The germline CDR1 and CDR2 sequences are KGHDR and SFDVKD. The CDR3 covers 14 residues. In DNA, the CDR3 is TGTGCCACCAGTGATTTCGTCGGGAATCAGCCCCAGCATTTT. Translation gives CATSDFVGNQPQHF.

This clonotype was counted between two and nine times. With a much larger clone just one base away, this may be a read error. The chain couples TRBV3-1 to TRBJ1-2, with a tentative D call TRBD1 (5 bases). CDR3 length: 13 residues. Germline V CDR1 and CDR2: LGHDT, YNNKEL (reference sequence). Deletions cut 4 bases from V and 4 bases from J, with 10 bases between. The CDR3 spells CASSRGATYGYTF. The CDR3 DNA sequence: TGTGCCAGCAGCCGGGGCGCCACCTATGGCTACACCTTC.

This clonotype was observed many times. The V and J genes are TRBV20-1 and TRBJ2-3; 9 positions agree with TRBD2. The CDR3 extends over 12 amino acids. J gave up 11 bases and V 6 bases, and 9 bases lay outside the gene matches. In germline, CDR1 is DFQATT, CDR2 SNEGSKA (reference sequence). Here the CDR3 reads CSARGGLSWQYF. The CDR3 nucleotides are TGCAGTGCGCGGGGGGGCCTCTCATGGCAGTATTTT.

CDR3 sequence: CASSLGLAGGYVKTDTQYF. The CDR3 bases are TGCGCCAGCAGCTTGGGACTAGCGGGAGGATATGTTAAGACAGATACGCAGTATTTT. The chain recombines TRBV5-1 with TRBJ2-3; TRBD2 aligns across 13 bases. Germline V gene data show CDR1 as SGHRS and CDR2 as YFSETQ. CDR3 length: 19 residues. The V gene end was trimmed by 0 bases and the J gene end by 3 bases; junction bases not matched to a gene: 10.

This clonotype turned up a few times. The CDR3 sequence: CASSPVDALLYGYTF. The CDR3 DNA sequence: TGTGCCAGCAGTCCCGTCGATGCGTTACTCTATGGCTACACCTTC. The gene calls are TRBV28 and TRBJ1-2, with no clear D. The germline V gene has CDR1 MDHEN and CDR2 SYDVKM. This CDR3 contains 15 residues. The V end was cut by 5 bases, the J end by 4 bases, with 17 bases between.

This clonotype was seen repeatedly, ten times or more. The CDR3: CASSSTSGGTQYF. CDR3 coding DNA: TGTGCCAGCAGCTCGACTAGCGGGGGTACGCAGTATTTT. The chain couples TRBV7-2 to TRBJ2-3; 12 nucleotides match TRBD2. The ends lost 4 bases at V and 8 bases at J; junction bases unmatched: 1. The CDR3 covers 13 residues. Per the germline V gene, CDR1 is SGHTA and CDR2 is FQGNSA.

The chain uses TRBV12-3 or TRBV12-4 and TRBJ1-3; D ambiguous. CDR3 length: 15 residues. V dropped 4 bases and J dropped 2 bases, with 12 bases sitting between them. The CDR3 spells CASSSWTKPGNTIYF. CDR3 in DNA: TGTGCCAGCAGTTCTTGGACCAAGCCTGGAAACACCATATATTTT.

The chain is built from TRBV3-1 and TRBJ2-7; D might be TRBD1 (7 bases). CDR1 and CDR2 (germline): LGHDT, YNNKEL (reference sequence). V lost 4 bases, J lost 3 bases, and 13 bases lay in between. This CDR3 is built from 14 residues. Here the CDR3 DNA reads TGTGCCAGCAGCCGACAGGGAGGAGGCTACGAGCAGTACTTC. Translated, it gives CASSRQGGGYEQYF.

This clonotype was counted only a few times. The chain has TRBV20-1 and TRBJ2-7, with 8 bases that match TRBD1. The CDR3 is 15 residues long. Trimming removed 3 bases from V and 1 base from J; junction bases left unmatched: 8. Germline V gene data show CDR1 as DFQATT and CDR2 as SNEGSKA (reference sequence). This CDR3 is CSARGTGTGSYEQYF. The CDR3 bases are TGCAGTGCTAGGGGGACCGGGACAGGATCCTACGAGCAGTACTTC.

This chain uses TRBV9 with TRBJ1-1; D ambiguous. Per germline, CDR1 SGDLS and CDR2 YYNGEE. The V end lost 0 bases, the J end lost 5 bases, and 14 bases lay between the germline ends. The CDR3 totals 15 residues. In DNA form, the CDR3 reads TGTGCCAGCAGCGTAGGGACCGGAGGTTGGACTGAAGCTTTCTTT. It translates to CASSVGTGGWTEAFF.

There are a few counts of this clonotype. The J gene is TRBJ2-1, the V gene TRBV7-2; D unresolved. Germline V CDR1 and CDR2: SGHTA, FQGNSA. The CDR3 is 15 residues long. Trimming removed 2 bases at V and 0 bases at J, with 8 bases between. This CDR3 is CASSLSRDSYNEQFF. For the CDR3, the DNA is TGTGCCAGCAGCTTATCCCGCGACTCCTACAATGAGCAGTTCTTC.